The 30 T cell receptor beta chains below all came from one sample that was sequenced in a study of T cells in narcolepsy. Clones were read by immunoSEQ multiplex PCR, and TCRdb kept only the in-frame ones, dropping some. This table has 26,000 or so clones, 75% to 85% appearing once. Sequenced sample: CD45RA- memory CD4+ T cells from PBMCs. The receptors were gathered from a human donor with narcolepsy.

The chain couples TRBV7-9 to TRBJ1-4; D is unclear. This CDR3 region has 16 residues. V lost 4 bases, J lost 7 bases, and 19 bases lay in between. The germline CDR1 and CDR2 sequences are SEHNR and FQNEAQ (reference sequence). The chain's CDR3 is CASSSSPVGIGEKLFF. CDR3 DNA sequence: TGTGCCAGCAGCTCTAGCCCCGTCGGGATTGGTGAAAAACTGTTTTTT.

The genes are TRBV2 and TRBJ1-5; TRBD1 might be the D (5 bases). The CDR3 covers 15 residues. The germline V gene has CDR1 SNHLY and CDR2 FYNNEI. The V and J ends lost 4 bases and 6 bases respectively, with 16 bases between them. DNA of the CDR3: TGTGCCAGCAGTGGTGTTTTAGGGGAGTCTCAGCCCCAGCATTTT. Protein product: CASSGVLGESQPQHF.

The gene calls are TRBV19 and TRBJ1-1; 7 positions match TRBD1. The CDR3 extends over 14 amino acids. Germline V gives CDR1 LNHDA, CDR2 SQIVND (reference sequence). Trimming cost V 7 bases and J 1 base; bases outside gene matches: 6. CDR3 region: CASNTGTENTEAFF. CDR3 bases: TGTGCCAGTAACACGGGGACAGAGAACACTGAAGCTTTCTTT.

J is TRBJ2-4 and V is TRBV7-2; no clear D. The CDR3 spans 15 residues. The germline V gene has CDR1 SGHTA and CDR2 FQGNSA. The ends were cut back, 1 base at V and 3 bases at J, with 10 bases in the middle. CDR3 nucleotides: TGTGCCAGCAGCTTAGACTCCAGAGGCAAAAACATTCAGTACTTC. Protein: CASSLDSRGKNIQYF.

This chain connects TRBV7-2 to TRBJ2-3, with 13 bases fitting TRBD2. V lost 5 bases to trimming and J lost 10 bases; unmatched junction nucleotides: 6. There are 14 residues in the CDR3. Germline V gene data show CDR1 as SGHTA and CDR2 as FQGNSA. CDR3 sequence reads: CASSQTSGGSAQYF. The CDR3 DNA reads TGTGCCAGCAGCCAGACTAGCGGGGGGTCGGCGCAGTATTTT. Based on the CDR3 plus reference TRBV7-2 and TRBJ2-3, the full variable domain is GAGVSQSPSNKVTEKGKDVELRCDPISGHTALYWYRQSLGQGLEFLIYFQGNSAPDKSGLPSDRFSAERTGGSVSTLTIQRTQQEDSAVYLCASSQTSGGSAQYFGPGTRLTVL.

This clone has more than one count but fewer than ten. This chain uses TRBV2 with TRBJ1-6; D might be TRBD1 (6 bases). The CDR3 is made up of 14 amino acids. Germline V lookup: CDR1 SNHLY, CDR2 FYNNEI. The ends were cut back, 2 bases at V and 7 bases at J, with 9 bases in the middle. CDR3 region: CASSETGRNSPLHF. As DNA, the CDR3 is TGTGCCAGCAGTGAAACAGGGAGGAATTCACCCCTCCACTTT.

The chain combines TRBV6-6 with TRBJ2-2, with unresolved D. Germline assignment: CDR1 MNHNY and CDR2 SVGAGI (reference sequence). The CDR3 runs to 14 residues. Trimming removed 5 bases from V and 1 base from J, with 8 bases in between. The CDR3 sequence: CASSNPGNTGELFF. As DNA, the CDR3 is TGTGCCAGCAGTAACCCAGGGAACACCGGGGAGCTGTTTTTT.

The V call is TRBV7-6, the J call TRBJ1-3, with D perhaps TRBD1 (6 bases). The CDR3 covers 15 residues. Germline-derived CDR1 and CDR2 are SGHVS and FNYEAQ. The V end was cut by 5 bases, the J end by 0 bases, with 11 bases between. The CDR3 bases are TGTGCCAGCAGCCCACAGGGAGGCTCTGGAAACACCATATATTTT. Its protein is CASSPQGGSGNTIYF.

The V gene is TRBV29-1, the J gene TRBJ2-3; 8 bases line up with TRBD1. The CDR3 extends over 14 amino acids. From germline, CDR1 is SQVTM and CDR2 ANQGSEA. V lost 7 bases to trimming and J lost 1 base; unmatched junction nucleotides: 7. The CDR3: CSARTGYGTDTQYF. CDR3 nucleotide sequence: TGCAGCGCTCGGACAGGGTATGGCACAGATACGCAGTATTTT.

This clone appeared a few times. The chain uses TRBV6-6 and TRBJ2-1; TRBD2 might be the D (5 bases). The CDR3 spans 15 residues. The V and J ends lost 6 bases and 2 bases respectively, with 14 bases between them. Germline V gene lookup returns CDR1 MNHNY and CDR2 SVGAGI (reference sequence). The CDR3 nucleotides are TGTGCCAGCAGACCCTTAGCGAGCACCTACAATGAGCAGTTCTTC. This translates into CASRPLASTYNEQFF.

V is TRBV11-3 and J is TRBJ1-1, with 7 bases aligning to TRBD1. This CDR3 is built from 16 residues. Germline CDR1 SGHNT, CDR2 YENEEA. Unmatched junction bases numbered 7, after V lost 2 bases and J lost 1 base. The CDR3 is CASSLLRGRTNTEAFF. CDR3 DNA sequence: TGTGCCAGCAGCTTATTAAGGGGGCGAACGAACACTGAAGCTTTCTTT.

This chain uses TRBV5-1 with TRBJ2-5, with 8 nucleotides matching TRBD1. This CDR3 has 19 amino acids. V lost 2 bases and J lost 3; bases outside the gene matches: 18. Germline CDR1 and CDR2: SGHRS and YFSETQ. Here the CDR3 DNA reads TGCGCCAGCAGCTTCCGGAATTCCCTCACGGACAGGGACAAAGAGACCCAGTACTTC. Translation gives CASSFRNSLTDRDKETQYF.

CDR3 protein: CASGGPGTVAPLNYGYTF. Written as DNA, the CDR3 is TGTGCCAGTGGGGGGCCCGGGACAGTCGCCCCCTTAAACTATGGCTACACCTTC. The chain uses TRBV19 and TRBJ1-2; 7 bases fit TRBD1. Germline V CDR1 and CDR2: LNHDA, SQIVND (reference sequence). Trimming removed 8 bases from V and 2 bases from J; junction bases left unmatched: 20. CDR3 length: 18 amino acids. The whole variable domain, remainder taken from reference TRBV19 and TRBJ1-2, is DGGITQSPKYLFRKEGQNVTLSCEQNLNHDAMYWYRQDPGQGLRLIYYSQIVNDFQKGDIAEGYSVSREKKESFPLTVTSAQKNPTAFYLCASGGPGTVAPLNYGYTFGSGTRLTVV.

This sequence joins TRBV11-2 and TRBJ1-6; no clear D gene. The length of the CDR3 is 14 residues. Looked up from germline, CDR1 is SGHAT and CDR2 is FQNNGV. V lost 1 base, J lost 7 bases, and 8 bases lay in between. CDR3 coding DNA: TGTGCCAGCAGCTTAGGGTGGGAGAATTCACCCCTCCACTTT. It translates to CASSLGWENSPLHF. Full variable domain (rest looked up from reference TRBV11-2 and TRBJ1-6): EAGVAQSPRYKIIEKRQSVAFWCNPISGHATLYWYQQILGQGPKLLIQFQNNGVVDDSQLPKDRFSAERLKGVDSTLKIQPAKLEDSAVYLCASSLGWENSPLHFGNGTRLTVT.

The chain uses TRBV7-9 and TRBJ2-5; 8 bases fit TRBD2. J lost 1 base, V lost 6 bases, and 7 bases had no gene match. The CDR3 sequence is 15 residues long. Germline values: CDR1 SEHNR, CDR2 FQNEAQ (reference sequence). The CDR3 reads CASSASGGRQETQYF. The CDR3 DNA reads as TGTGCCAGCAGTGCCAGCGGGGGACGCCAAGAGACCCAGTACTTC.

The chain couples TRBV11-3 to TRBJ1-3, with D tentatively TRBD1 (5 bases). This CDR3 contains 14 residues. Looked up from germline, CDR1 is SGHNT and CDR2 is YENEEA. V shed 2 bases and J shed 9 bases, with 14 bases lying between them. In DNA, the CDR3 is TGTGCCAGCAGCTTAATTCAGGCTGGGGGCACCATATATTTT. This encodes CASSLIQAGGTIYF.

The gene calls are TRBV19 and TRBJ2-5; TRBD1 matches at 7 bases. The length of the CDR3 is 13 residues. Germline CDR1 reads LNHDA; CDR2 reads SQIVND (reference sequence). With 3 bases clipped from V and 5 bases from J, the junction kept 3 bases outside the gene matches. CDR3 sequence (DNA): TGTGCCAGTAGTATTCAGGACAGGGAGACCCAGTACTTC. This sequence encodes CASSIQDRETQYF.

This clone was observed once. J is TRBJ2-5 and V is TRBV6-1; 7 nucleotides align to TRBD2. The J call may be mistaken, given a closer DNA end match to TRBJ2-7. CDR3 length equals 12 residues. Germline V gene sequence: CDR1 MNHNS, CDR2 SASEGT. The CDR3, as DNA: TGTGTCGCGGGGGAGGGCCCCTACGAGCAGTACTTC. Its protein is CVAGEGPYEQYF.

Only a few counts were recorded for this clone. The rearrangement links TRBV7-9 to TRBJ1-1, with a tentative D call TRBD1 (6 bases). V dropped 5 bases and J dropped 0 bases, with 22 bases sitting between them. Germline lookup yields CDR1 SEHNR and CDR2 FQNEAQ (reference sequence). This CDR3 has 18 residues. The CDR3 here is CASSQSEVRGRMNTEAFF. For the CDR3, the DNA is TGTGCCAGCAGCCAATCGGAGGTCAGGGGACGGATGAACACTGAAGCTTTCTTT.

This clone was seen only a few times. The rearrangement uses TRBV6-6 and TRBJ2-2; D is possibly TRBD2 (6 bases). Trimming stripped 7 bases from V and 3 bases from J, with 15 bases between. CDR3 length: 15 residues. CDR1 and CDR2 (germline): MNHNY, SVGAGI (reference sequence). The CDR3 is CASKQFGGDTGELFF. CDR3 bases: TGTGCCAGCAAACAATTCGGCGGGGACACCGGGGAGCTGTTTTTT.

J is TRBJ2-3 and V is TRBV5-1, with 7 bases matching TRBD2. V dropped 3 bases and J dropped 0; count of bases not matched to a gene: 4. CDR3 length: 15 residues. From germline, CDR1 is SGHRS and CDR2 YFSETQ. As DNA, the CDR3 is TGCGCCAGCAGCTATGACGGGGGGAGCACAGATACGCAGTATTTT. Translating it yields CASSYDGGSTDTQYF.

The rearrangement uses TRBV10-2 and TRBJ1-5, with D perhaps matching TRBD1 (5 bases). Germline CDR1 is WSHSY and CDR2 is SAAADI. Trimming shortened V by 3 bases and J by 9 bases, and 9 bases separated the two germline ends. The CDR3 consists of 12 residues. The CDR3 DNA reads as TGCGCCAGCAGTGACAGTCAGGGGCCCCAGCATTTT. Its translation: CASSDSQGPQHF.

This chain connects TRBV6-1 to TRBJ1-1, with a tentative D call TRBD1 (6 bases). CDR1 is MNHNS, CDR2 SASEGT, per germline. The CDR3 runs 15 residues. Trimming took 6 bases from V and 4 from J, leaving 18 bases between them. CDR3 coding DNA: TGTGCCAGCAGCCCAGTACGGGGGGCATCCACTGAAGCTTTCTTT. Encoded protein: CASSPVRGASTEAFF.

The chain carries TRBV18 and TRBJ2-5; D possibly corresponds to TRBD1 (5 bases). The DNA end favors TRBJ2-7, so the J call may be wrong. The CDR3 contains 14 residues. Germline CDR1 KGHSH, CDR2 LQKENI. CDR3 DNA sequence: TGTGCCAGCTCACCACGTACAGGTCCCTACGAGCAGTACTTC. Translated, it gives CASSPRTGPYEQYF.

This clone has just one count. CDR3 region: CASSLGTGNEKLFF. The CDR3 DNA sequence: TGTGCCAGCAGCTTAGGTACCGGGAATGAAAAACTGTTTTTT. The chain joins TRBV7-6 to TRBJ1-4; D not certain. Germline CDR1 reads SGHVS; CDR2 reads FNYEAQ. Trimming took 1 base from V and 5 from J, leaving 8 bases between them. The CDR3 is made up of 14 amino acids.

The gene calls are TRBV6-1 and TRBJ2-5, with a possible D match to TRBD1 (6 bases). The last part of the DNA fits TRBJ2-7 better; the J call may be wrong. Germline V gene sequence: CDR1 MNHNS, CDR2 SASEGT. The CDR3 sequence is 16 residues long. CDR3 nucleotide sequence: TGTGCCAGCAGTGAAGCATCCAGGGGTTTCGCCTACGAGCAGTACTTC. Protein product: CASSEASRGFAYEQYF.

A note on this clone: An end of the junction does not agree with germline; a read error may underlie this. The chain employs TRBV19 and TRBJ1-3; D unresolved. Germline V gene data show CDR1 as LNHDA and CDR2 as SQIVND (reference sequence). This CDR3 contains 19 residues. CDR3 region: CASSMGIWAGSVSGNTVYF. CDR3 nucleotides: TGTGCCAGTAGTATGGGGATTTGGGCAGGAAGTGTCTCTGGAAACACCGTATATTTT.

J is TRBJ2-5 and V is TRBV6-5, with unresolved D. The J call may be mistaken, given a closer DNA end match to TRBJ2-7. Germline V CDR1 and CDR2: MNHEY, SVGAGI. The CDR3 spans 14 residues. CDR3 DNA sequence: TGTGCCAGCAGTCTACGAACAAATACCTACGAGCAGTACTTC. The encoded protein is CASSLRTNTYEQYF.

This chain links TRBV2 with TRBJ2-5, with 12 bases fitting TRBD2. The CDR3 runs to 16 residues. CDR1 is SNHLY and CDR2 is FYNNEI in the germline V gene. V was clipped by 3 bases and J by 4 bases; unmatched bases: 6. CDR3 bases: TGTGCCAGCAGTGATGCTAGCGGGGGGGACTTAGAGACCCAGTACTTC. Its translation: CASSDASGGDLETQYF. Full variable domain (outside the CDR3, taken from reference TRBV2 and TRBJ2-5): EPEVTQTPSHQVTQMGQEVILRCVPISNHLYFYWYRQILGQKVEFLVSFYNNEISEKSEIFDDQFSVERPDGSNFTLKIRSTKLEDSAMYFCASSDASGGDLETQYFGPGTRLLVL.

The chain employs TRBV11-2 and TRBJ2-2; perhaps TRBD2 as D (5 bases). CDR3 length: 15 amino acids. Trimming pared 1 base from V and 6 bases from J, leaving 12 bases between. Germline CDR1 and CDR2: SGHAT and FQNNGV. The CDR3 spells CASSLGASGAGELFF. Here the CDR3 DNA reads TGTGCCAGCAGCTTAGGGGCGTCCGGGGCCGGGGAGCTGTTTTTT.